This passage covers 9 T cell receptor beta chains from one sample sequenced in a study of cytomegalovirus exposure and HLA in healthy donors. A multiplex PCR was run with 60 Vbeta primers and 13 Jbeta primers. The assay was immunoSEQ multiplex PCR, and TCRdb's table has in-frame clones only and misses some. Among approximately 110,000 clones listed, 65% to 80% were seen once. Material: PBMCs. The receptors stem from a woman aged 60-75 years in good health and CMV-seropositive.

The table lists this clone with a count of one. The chain has TRBV10-2 and TRBJ2-2, with 14 bases matching TRBD2. V was pared by 6 bases and J by 3 bases, with 6 bases of the junction left unmatched. The germline V gene encodes CDR1 WSHSY and CDR2 SAAADI. The CDR3 covers 17 residues. CDR3 loop: CASRKGLAGADTGELFF. DNA for the CDR3: TGCGCCAGCAGAAAGGGACTAGCGGGGGCCGACACCGGGGAGCTGTTTTTT.

The J gene is TRBJ1-1, the V gene TRBV4-1, with TRBD1 identical over 12 bases. Trimming removed 7 bases from V and 3 bases from J; junction bases left unmatched: 15. CDR3 length: 18 residues. Germline CDR1 is MGHRA and CDR2 is YSYEKL. DNA of the CDR3: TGCGCCAGCACCAAAACCCCGGGACAGGGGGCGCTTCACACTGAAGCTTTCTTT. Protein: CASTKTPGQGALHTEAFF.

Only one count was recorded for this clone. V gene TRBV11-3 combines with J gene TRBJ2-3; weak D call: TRBD1 (6 bases). CDR3 length: 15 residues. Germline-derived CDR1 and CDR2 are SGHNT and YENEEA. The V end was cut by 1 base, the J end by 3 bases, with 11 bases between. CDR3 amino acids: CASSLGGLVTDTQYF. The CDR3 region has the DNA TGTGCCAGCAGCTTAGGGGGGCTAGTTACAGATACGCAGTATTTT.

The rearrangement joins TRBV9 to TRBJ2-2, with 10 bases matching TRBD1. The CDR3 consists of 16 residues. V dropped 2 bases and J dropped 4; count of bases not matched to a gene: 5. Germline-derived CDR1 and CDR2 are SGDLS and YYNGEE. The DNA of the CDR3 is TGTGCCAGCAGCGTTGGATGGACAGGGGGCACCGGGGAGCTGTTTTTT. Its protein product is CASSVGWTGGTGELFF.

This chain joins TRBV30 and TRBJ1-1; possibly TRBD1 for D (6 bases). This CDR3 has 13 amino acids. Per germline, CDR1 GTSNPN and CDR2 SVGIG (reference sequence). Trimming took 7 bases from V and 1 from J, leaving 13 bases between them. The CDR3 DNA reads TGTGCCTCCACAGGGACCTCGAACACTGAAGCTTTCTTT. Translated: CASTGTSNTEAFF.

On this clone: One end of the junction varies from germline; a read error may be responsible. The CDR3 bases are TGTGCCGGCAGTTACTCGTACAGGGGGGACAATCAGCCCCAGCATTTT. This translates into CAGSYSYRGDNQPQHF. The chain joins TRBV6-5 to TRBJ1-5; 8 bases map to TRBD1. The CDR3 consists of 16 residues. Per the germline V gene, CDR1 is MNHEY and CDR2 is SVGAGI.

The V call is TRBV7-7, the J call TRBJ2-3; 7 nucleotides line up with TRBD1. Germline lookup yields CDR1 SSHAT and CDR2 FNYEAQ (reference sequence). The CDR3 runs to 15 residues. V shed 1 base, J shed 0 bases, and the junction held 1 base outside the gene matches. The CDR3 DNA reads as TGTGCCAGCAGCTTAGGGGACAGTAGCACAGATACGCAGTATTTT. This translates into CASSLGDSSTDTQYF. The whole variable domain, remainder taken from reference TRBV7-7 and TRBJ2-3, is GAGVSQSPRYKVTKRGQDVTLRCDPISSHATLYWYQQALGQGPEFLTYFNYEAQPDKSGLPSDRFSAERPEGSISTLTIQRTEQRDSAMYRCASSLGDSSTDTQYFGPGTRLTVL.

This chain joins TRBV5-1 and TRBJ1-1; tentatively, D is TRBD1 (5 bases). Germline V gene data show CDR1 as SGHRS and CDR2 as YFSETQ. The CDR3 consists of 14 residues. Trimming took 10 bases from V and 6 from J, leaving 22 bases between them. The CDR3, as DNA: TGCGCCCCCGGTTTTTATGGGAAGGGGCCTGAAGCTTTCTTT. This sequence encodes CAPGFYGKGPEAFF.

This chain connects TRBV4-3 to TRBJ2-5; 7 bases map to TRBD2. Judging by the DNA end, TRBJ2-7 fits better; the J call may be wrong. The CDR3 length is 16 residues. Germline V gene data show CDR1 as LGHNA and CDR2 as YSLEER. The CDR3 spells CASSQTWGGDAYEQYF. CDR3 bases: TGCGCCAGCAGCCAAACCTGGGGAGGGGACGCCTACGAGCAGTACTTC.